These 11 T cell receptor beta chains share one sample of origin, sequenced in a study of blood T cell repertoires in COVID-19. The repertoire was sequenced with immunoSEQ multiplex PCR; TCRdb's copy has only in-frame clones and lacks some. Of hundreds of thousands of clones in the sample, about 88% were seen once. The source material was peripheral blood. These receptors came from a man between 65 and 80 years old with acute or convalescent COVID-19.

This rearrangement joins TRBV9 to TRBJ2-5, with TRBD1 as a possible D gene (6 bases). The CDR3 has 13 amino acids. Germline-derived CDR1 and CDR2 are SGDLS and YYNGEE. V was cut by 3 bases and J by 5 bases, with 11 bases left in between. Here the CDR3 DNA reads TGTGCCAGCAGCGCGACAGGTGGGGAGACCCAGTACTTC. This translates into CASSATGGETQYF.

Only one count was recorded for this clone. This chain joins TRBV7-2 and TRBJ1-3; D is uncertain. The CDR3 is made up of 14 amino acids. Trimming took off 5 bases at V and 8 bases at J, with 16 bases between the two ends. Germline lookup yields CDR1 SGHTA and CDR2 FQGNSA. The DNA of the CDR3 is TGTGCCAGCAGCCCCCATCCTGACATGCACACCATATATTTT. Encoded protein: CASSPHPDMHTIYF.

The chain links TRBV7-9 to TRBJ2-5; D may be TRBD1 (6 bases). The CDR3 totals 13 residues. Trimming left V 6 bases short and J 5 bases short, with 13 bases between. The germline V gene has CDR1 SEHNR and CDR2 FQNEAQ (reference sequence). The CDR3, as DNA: TGTGCCAGCAGTCTAACAGGGTCCGAGACCCAGTACTTC. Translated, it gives CASSLTGSETQYF. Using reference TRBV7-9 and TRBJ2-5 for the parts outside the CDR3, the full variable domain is DTGVSQNPRHKITKRGQNVTFRCDPISEHNRLYWYRQTLGQGPEFLTYFQNEAQLEKSRLLSDRFSAERPKGSFSTLEIQRTEQGDSAMYLCASSLTGSETQYFGPGTRLLVL.

CDR3: CASSPRGTNEKLFF. The DNA of the CDR3 is TGTGCCAGCTCACCTAGGGGCACTAATGAAAAACTGTTTTTT. V gene TRBV18 combines with J gene TRBJ1-4, with D possibly TRBD1 on 5 matching bases. CDR1 is KGHSH, CDR2 LQKENI, per germline. The ends were cut back, 3 bases at V and 2 bases at J, with 7 bases in the middle. There are 14 residues in the CDR3. The variable domain in full, completed from reference TRBV18 and TRBJ1-4, reads NAGVMQNPRHLVRRRGQEARLRCSPMKGHSHVYWYRQLPEEGLKFMVYLQKENIIDESGMPKERFSAEFPKEGPSILRIQQVVRGDSAAYFCASSPRGTNEKLFFGSGTQLSVL.

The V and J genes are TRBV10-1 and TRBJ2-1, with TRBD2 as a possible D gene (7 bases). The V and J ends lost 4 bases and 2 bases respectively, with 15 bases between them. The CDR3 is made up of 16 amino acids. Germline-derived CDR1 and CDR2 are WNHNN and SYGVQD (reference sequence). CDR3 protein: CASSGGRGATYNEQFF. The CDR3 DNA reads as TGCGCCAGCAGTGGAGGTCGGGGGGCGACCTACAATGAGCAGTTCTTC.

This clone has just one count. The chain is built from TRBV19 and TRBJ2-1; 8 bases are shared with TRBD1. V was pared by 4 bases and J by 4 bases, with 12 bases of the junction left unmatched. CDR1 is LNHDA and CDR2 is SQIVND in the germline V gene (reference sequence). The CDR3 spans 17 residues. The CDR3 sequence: CASSTKTGVLPYNEQFF. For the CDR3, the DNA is TGTGCCAGTAGTACAAAGACAGGGGTACTCCCTTACAATGAGCAGTTCTTC.

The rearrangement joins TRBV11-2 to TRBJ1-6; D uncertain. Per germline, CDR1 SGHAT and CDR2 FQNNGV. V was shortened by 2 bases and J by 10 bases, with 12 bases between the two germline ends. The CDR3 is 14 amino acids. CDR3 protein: CASSLPTGGSPLHF. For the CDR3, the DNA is TGTGCCAGCAGCTTACCGACGGGAGGGTCACCCCTCCACTTT.

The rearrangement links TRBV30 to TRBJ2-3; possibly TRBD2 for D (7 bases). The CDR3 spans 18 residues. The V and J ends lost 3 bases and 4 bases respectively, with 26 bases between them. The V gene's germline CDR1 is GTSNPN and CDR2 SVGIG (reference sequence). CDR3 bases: TGTGCCTGGAGCCCCGACTGGGGGGGCCCCTTTACGGCAGATACGCAGTATTTT. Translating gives CAWSPDWGGPFTADTQYF. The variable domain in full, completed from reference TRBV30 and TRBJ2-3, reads SQTIHQWPATLVQPVGSPLSLECTVEGTSNPNLYWYRQAAGRGLQLLFYSVGIGQISSEVPQNLSASRPQDRQFILSSKKLLLSDSGFYLCAWSPDWGGPFTADTQYFGPGTRLTVL.

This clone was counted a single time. CDR3 bases: TGTGCCAGCAGCTTGCGAGGACAACGAGAAGCTTTCTTT. Protein product: CASSLRGQREAFF. This chain uses TRBV5-5 with TRBJ1-1; maybe TRBD1 (5 bases). The V end was cut by 1 base, the J end by 8 bases, with 12 bases between. CDR1 and CDR2 (germline): SGHKS, YYEKEE (reference sequence). The CDR3 contains 13 residues. The full variable domain, its missing parts supplied by reference TRBV5-5 and TRBJ1-1, is DAGVTQSPTHLIKTRGQQVTLRCSPISGHKSVSWYQQVLGQGPQFIFQYYEKEERGRGNFPDRFSARQFPNYSSELNVNALLLGDSALYLCASSLRGQREAFFGQGTRLTVV.

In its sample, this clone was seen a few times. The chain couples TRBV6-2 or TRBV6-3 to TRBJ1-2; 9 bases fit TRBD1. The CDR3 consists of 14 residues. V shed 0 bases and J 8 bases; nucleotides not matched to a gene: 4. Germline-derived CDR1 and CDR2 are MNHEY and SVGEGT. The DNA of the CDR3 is TGTGCCAGCAGTTACTCGGACAGGGGACAGGGCTACACCTTC. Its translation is CASSYSDRGQGYTF.

DNA for the CDR3: TGTGCCAGCAGCTTACGTTGGGGGAGGAAGGAGACCCAGTACTTC. It is translated as CASSLRWGRKETQYF. This chain uses TRBV11-2 with TRBJ2-5; D is possibly TRBD2 (6 bases). The CDR3 is 15 amino acids. Germline CDR1 is SGHAT and CDR2 is FQNNGV. V was shortened by 2 bases and J by 5 bases, with 15 bases between the two germline ends.